The 7 T cell receptor beta chains reported below all come from one sample, sequenced in a study of monozygotic twins with inflammatory bowel disease. Reprocessing the 5' RACE reads, TCRdb reports a single entry for every CDR3 protein and omits DNA. This table holds under 150,000 distinct CDR3 sequences. Material: blood. These receptors were obtained from a human donor with ulcerative colitis or Crohn's disease, or a healthy co-twin of an affected twin (not recorded which).

The rearrangement uses TRBV6-5 and TRBJ2-1; the D gene TCRdb calls, TRBD1, cannot be checked with no DNA. CDR3 length: 13 residues. Germline V lookup: CDR1 MNHEY, CDR2 SVGAGI. CDR3 residues: CASRTPTGDEQFF.

V and J are TRBV10-3 and TRBJ2-7; with no DNA, the TCRdb D assignment of TRBD1 cannot be verified. Germline CDR1 ENHRY, CDR2 SYGVKD. The CDR3 loop spans 13 amino acids. The CDR3 loop is CAIRGTETYEQYF.

The chain carries TRBV20-1 and TRBJ2-3; TCRdb proposes TRBD2, but this gene call is untestable without DNA. From germline, CDR1 is DFQATT and CDR2 SNEGSKA (reference sequence). This CDR3 has 17 amino acids. CDR3 residues: CSAREGFSGGFTDTQYF.

This chain connects TRBV20-1 to TRBJ2-7; there is no DNA to check the TCRdb D call of TRBD1. This CDR3 has 17 residues. Germline V gene lookup returns CDR1 DFQATT and CDR2 SNEGSKA (reference sequence). The CDR3: CSARGIGGAGSGYEQYF.

The chain links TRBV27 to TRBJ2-2. The CDR3 runs to 12 residues. In germline, CDR1 is MNHEY, CDR2 SMNVEV (reference sequence). The CDR3 region is CASSLITGELFF.

The CDR3 sequence: CASSYWYRGVFTEAFF. The chain links TRBV6-5 to TRBJ1-1; TCRdb's D call of TRBD1 is untestable without DNA. Germline CDR1 is MNHEY and CDR2 is SVGAGI. The CDR3 totals 16 residues.

This chain joins TRBV3-1 and TRBJ1-4; TCRdb indicates TRBD1, and absent DNA this call remains unverified. The germline CDR1 and CDR2 sequences are LGHDT and YNNKEL (reference sequence). CDR3 length: 15 residues. CDR3: CASSLRQATNEKLFF.